These 25 T cell receptor beta chains share one sample of origin, sequenced in a study of T cells in Graves' hyperthyroidism and ophthalmopathy. The TCR beta CDR3 regions underwent amplification using RNA transcripts as the source. First-round RT-PCR with HTBI primers amplified the TCR CDR3 region. TCRdb analysed the multiplex PCR reads with MiXCR anew, one entry per CDR3 protein. Counted here are more than 550,000 distinct CDR3 sequences, over 15% occurring once; the ten biggest clones make up around 17%. Sequencing input: blood. These receptors came from a woman between 50 and 59 years old with Graves' hyperthyroidism that later progressed to Graves' ophthalmopathy.

The chain joins TRBV5-8 to TRBJ2-2; 7 nucleotides line up with TRBD1. CDR3 length equals 17 residues. V trimming: 0 bases; J trimming: 0 bases; junction bases outside the gene matches: 5. Germline V gene sequence: CDR1 SGHTS, CDR2 YDEGEE. The CDR3 nucleotides are TGTGCCAGCAGCTTGGGGACAGGAGAAACGAACACCGGGGAGCTGTTTTTT. Protein: CASSLGTGETNTGELFF.

This clonotype appeared a few times. The gene calls are TRBV5-4 and TRBJ2-2, with 15 nucleotides matching TRBD2. This CDR3 contains 18 residues. Looked up from germline, CDR1 is SGHNT and CDR2 is YYREEE (reference sequence). V lost 3 bases and J lost 4; bases outside the gene matches: 7. In DNA, the CDR3 is TGTGCCAGCAGCTCGGGACTAGCGGGGGGCCGTAGCACCGGGGAGCTGTTTTTT. This translates into CASSSGLAGGRSTGELFF.

The J gene is TRBJ2-2, the V gene TRBV5-6; TRBD1 agrees at 10 bases. This CDR3 comprises 16 residues. Germline V gene sequence: CDR1 SGHDT, CDR2 YYEEEE. J gave up 4 bases and V 4 bases, and 7 bases lay outside the gene matches. The CDR3 spells CASSPIGDRGTGELFF. The CDR3 DNA reads TGTGCCAGCAGCCCAATAGGGGACAGGGGCACCGGGGAGCTGTTTTTT.

In its sample, this clonotype was seen a few times. This chain connects TRBV2 to TRBJ2-7; D gene ambiguous. The V end lost 7 bases, the J end lost 3 bases, and 7 bases lay between the germline ends. Germline V CDR1 and CDR2: SNHLY, FYNNEI. CDR3 length equals 11 residues. The CDR3 DNA reads as TGTGCCAGCACACCCCTCTACGAGCAGTACTTC. Encoded protein: CASTPLYEQYF.

In this sample, this clonotype turned up a few times. The gene calls are TRBV6-1 and TRBJ2-7; 8 positions agree with TRBD1. The CDR3 totals 13 residues. The germline V gene encodes CDR1 MNHNS and CDR2 SASEGT. V lost 5 bases, J lost 7 bases, and 7 bases stayed unmatched. CDR3 region: CASSRDRSGEQYF. In DNA form, the CDR3 reads TGTGCCAGCAGTAGGGACAGGTCTGGGGAGCAGTACTTC.

The V gene is TRBV9, the J gene TRBJ1-1, with D maybe TRBD1 (6 bases). The CDR3 loop spans 16 amino acids. Germline CDR1 is SGDLS and CDR2 is YYNGEE. V shed 4 bases and J shed 1 base, with 17 bases lying between them. CDR3 nucleotide sequence: TGTGCCAGCAGCATCTCCCCTAAACAGGGGAACACTGAAGCTTTCTTT. This gives the protein CASSISPKQGNTEAFF.

The chain is built from TRBV10-1 and TRBJ1-4, with a weak D call TRBD1 (6 bases). The CDR3 consists of 17 residues. Trimming cost V 0 bases and J 4 bases, with 15 bases left between them. CDR1 and CDR2 (germline): WNHNN, SYGVQD (reference sequence). The CDR3 loop is CASSESREQGLNEKLFF. The CDR3 nucleotides read TGCGCCAGCAGTGAGTCGCGGGAACAGGGACTTAATGAAAAACTGTTTTTT.

This clonotype was recorded at least ten times. The V gene is TRBV12-3 or TRBV12-4, the J gene TRBJ2-5; no firm D call. Between the trimmed V and J ends, which lost 6 bases and 0 bases, there was a span of 11 bases. This CDR3 has 14 residues. The CDR3 DNA reads TGTGCCAGCAGCTTGGGCGCGTACCAAGAGACCCAGTACTTC. Translating it yields CASSLGAYQETQYF.

This clonotype was picked up many times. The chain links TRBV11-2 to TRBJ1-2; 7 nucleotides agree with TRBD1. The CDR3 is 15 amino acids. The V gene end was trimmed by 4 bases and the J gene end by 12 bases; junction bases not matched to a gene: 17. Germline lookup yields CDR1 SGHAT and CDR2 FQNNGV. The CDR3 region has the DNA TGTGCCAGCAGCTGGAGCATGGGACAGTCCACGGTGAACACCTTC. Translating it yields CASSWSMGQSTVNTF.

This clonotype has a handful of counts. The J gene is TRBJ1-5, the V gene TRBV9, with a tentative D call TRBD1 (6 bases). CDR1 SGDLS and CDR2 YYNGEE come from the germline V gene. V lost 6 bases to trimming and J lost 3 bases, with 13 bases between them. The length of the CDR3 is 14 residues. The CDR3 region is CASTRGQSNQPQHF. The CDR3 DNA reads TGTGCCAGCACCAGAGGACAGTCCAATCAGCCCCAGCATTTT. Looking up the rest from reference TRBV9 and TRBJ1-5 gives the full variable domain: DSGVTQTPKHLITATGQRVTLRCSPRSGDLSVYWYQQSLDQGLQFLIQYYNGEERAKGNILERFSAQQFPDLHSELNLSSLELGDSALYFCASTRGQSNQPQHFGDGTRLSIL.

In its sample, this clonotype was seen many times. The chain has TRBV7-2 and TRBJ1-1, with D maybe TRBD1 (6 bases). CDR1 and CDR2 (germline): SGHTA, FQGNSA. V dropped 5 bases and J dropped 4 bases, with 11 bases sitting between them. The CDR3 consists of 13 residues. For the CDR3, the DNA is TGTGCCAGCAGCCGACCAGGGGCCACTGAAGCTTTCTTT. It is translated as CASSRPGATEAFF. The full variable domain, in which reference TRBV7-2 and TRBJ1-1 provide the parts outside the CDR3, is GAGVSQSPSNKVTEKGKDVELRCDPISGHTALYWYRQSLGQGLEFLIYFQGNSAPDKSGLPSDRFSAERTGGSVSTLTIQRTQQEDSAVYLCASSRPGATEAFFGQGTRLTVV.

The chain carries TRBV5-1 and TRBJ2-2; a weak D match, TRBD2 (5 bases). V was cut by 4 bases and J by 1 base, with 20 bases left in between. CDR1 SGHRS and CDR2 YFSETQ come from the germline V gene. There are 18 residues in the CDR3. CDR3 DNA sequence: TGCGCCAGCAGCCAGAGAACGAGCGATCGGGGGAACACCGGGGAGCTGTTTTTT. Protein sequence: CASSQRTSDRGNTGELFF.

This clonotype has only a few counts. The J gene is TRBJ1-2, the V gene TRBV19, with 11 bases fitting TRBD1. The CDR3 totals 17 residues. The germline V gene encodes CDR1 LNHDA and CDR2 SQIVND (reference sequence). The V segment lost 5 bases and the J segment 7 bases; nucleotides outside the gene matches: 15. The CDR3 DNA follows: TGTGCCAGTAGTTCGTTCGGACAGGGGGCGCAGAGTCGTGGCTACACCTTC. Protein sequence: CASSSFGQGAQSRGYTF.

This clonotype was seen repeatedly, ten times or more. This chain links TRBV11-2 with TRBJ2-5; D perhaps matches TRBD2 (6 bases). The CDR3 consists of 14 residues. CDR1 SGHAT and CDR2 FQNNGV come from the germline V gene. V lost 2 bases, J lost 5 bases, and 12 bases lay in between. The CDR3 region has the DNA TGTGCCAGCAGCTTAAAATGGAGCGGGGAGACCCAGTACTTC. This sequence encodes CASSLKWSGETQYF.

The CDR3 region is CSATGGGGLKPQHF. CDR3 sequence (DNA): TGCAGTGCTACCGGCGGGGGGGGACTTAAGCCCCAGCATTTT. The chain carries TRBV20-1 and TRBJ1-5, with D possibly being TRBD1 (5 bases). Trimming shortened V by 4 bases and J by 8 bases, and 18 bases separated the two germline ends. The germline gives CDR1 DFQATT, CDR2 SNEGSKA (reference sequence). The CDR3 consists of 14 residues.

This clonotype was observed a few times. The DNA of the CDR3 is TGTGCCAGCAGTTCGGACAGGGCGGCTGAAGCTTTCTTT. Translated, it gives CASSSDRAAEAFF. The gene calls are TRBV7-6 and TRBJ1-1; 8 nucleotides align to TRBD1. The germline gives CDR1 SGHVS, CDR2 FNYEAQ. The ends lost 6 bases at V and 6 bases at J; junction bases unmatched: 6. The CDR3 loop spans 13 amino acids.

At least ten counts were recorded for this clonotype. The genes are TRBV5-1 and TRBJ2-7, with D perhaps TRBD1 or TRBD2 (5 bases each). Germline values: CDR1 SGHRS, CDR2 YFSETQ. Trimming left V 3 bases short and J 3 bases short, with 16 bases between. The CDR3 spans 15 residues. CDR3 loop: CASSSSRDGNYEQYF. DNA of the CDR3: TGCGCCAGCAGCTCCTCCCGGGACGGGAACTACGAGCAGTACTTC.

The chain joins TRBV18 to TRBJ1-2, with D maybe TRBD1 (5 bases). V was clipped by 3 bases and J by 7 bases, with 9 bases between them. CDR3 length: 12 amino acids. The V gene's germline CDR1 is KGHSH and CDR2 LQKENI. The CDR3 region has the DNA TGTGCCAGCTCACCTCCGGGGGGTGGCTACACCTTC. It encodes CASSPPGGGYTF. The full variable domain, completed using reference TRBV18 and TRBJ1-2, is NAGVMQNPRHLVRRRGQEARLRCSPMKGHSHVYWYRQLPEEGLKFMVYLQKENIIDESGMPKERFSAEFPKEGPSILRIQQVVRGDSAAYFCASSPPGGGYTFGSGTRLTVV.

This clonotype was seen repeatedly, ten times or more. The chain has TRBV6-1 and TRBJ1-1; TRBD1 agrees at 9 bases. The V gene end was trimmed by 7 bases and the J gene end by 6 bases; junction bases not matched to a gene: 9. The CDR3 is 14 residues long. Germline CDR1 is MNHNS and CDR2 is SASEGT. The CDR3 reads CASMRDRAFAEAFF. The CDR3 DNA sequence: TGTGCCAGCATGCGGGACAGGGCCTTCGCTGAAGCTTTCTTT.

Many counts were recorded for this clonotype. J is TRBJ2-1 and V is TRBV2, with a weak D call TRBD1 (5 bases). Germline CDR1 SNHLY, CDR2 FYNNEI. Trimming removed 0 bases from V and 8 bases from J, with 14 bases in between. The CDR3 is 15 residues long. The CDR3 DNA reads as TGTGCCAGCAGTGAAGCCCTAAGAAGGGGTCATGAGCAGTTCTTC. Translation gives CASSEALRRGHEQFF.

This clonotype has ten or more counts. The rearrangement joins TRBV11-2 to TRBJ1-2, with D perhaps matching TRBD1 (6 bases). Trimming pared 0 bases from V and 5 bases from J, leaving 13 bases between. The CDR3 has 15 residues. The germline gives CDR1 SGHAT, CDR2 FQNNGV. In DNA form, the CDR3 reads TGTGCCAGCAGCTTAGATCACAGGGTACCTTATGGCTACACCTTC. It is translated as CASSLDHRVPYGYTF.

The sample holds many counts of this clonotype. The chain has TRBV3-1 and TRBJ2-4; D is uncertain. The CDR3 is made up of 16 amino acids. Germline lookup yields CDR1 LGHDT and CDR2 YNNKEL (reference sequence). V lost 4 bases to trimming and J lost 2 bases, with 15 bases between them. The CDR3: CASSLNGRRSKNIQYF. The DNA of the CDR3 is TGTGCCAGCAGCCTTAACGGCCGACGGTCCAAAAACATTCAGTACTTC.

This clonotype was seen a few times. The V and J genes are TRBV27 and TRBJ1-6, with unresolved D. Trimming pared 6 bases from V and 7 bases from J, leaving 7 bases between. Germline values: CDR1 MNHEY, CDR2 SMNVEV (reference sequence). This CDR3 contains 12 residues. The CDR3 DNA sequence: TGTGCCAGCAGGGCAATAAATTCACCCCTCCACTTT. Encoded protein: CASRAINSPLHF.

The table lists this clonotype with a few counts. The chain carries TRBV29-1 and TRBJ1-1; no reliable D call. Trimming took 3 bases from V and 6 from J, leaving 14 bases between them. The germline CDR1 and CDR2 sequences are SQVTM and ANQGSEA. There are 13 residues in the CDR3. In DNA, the CDR3 is TGCAGCGTTGACGCCGGCTCCTTGTCTGAAGCTTTCTTT. Its protein is CSVDAGSLSEAFF. Full variable domain (outside the CDR3, taken from reference TRBV29-1 and TRBJ1-1): SAVISQKPSRDICQRGTSLTIQCQVDSQVTMMFWYRQQPGQSLTLIATANQGSEATYESGFVIDKFPISRPNLTFSTLTVSNMSPEDSSIYLCSVDAGSLSEAFFGQGTRLTVV.

Many counts were recorded for this clonotype. This rearrangement joins TRBV12-3 or TRBV12-4 to TRBJ2-3, with 10 bases that match TRBD2. V dropped 3 bases and J dropped 6; count of bases not matched to a gene: 18. The CDR3 has 19 amino acids. CDR3 protein: CASSFGLAGATLKDDTQYF. CDR3 coding DNA: TGTGCCAGCAGTTTCGGTCTAGCGGGGGCCACACTCAAAGATGATACGCAGTATTTT.